Presented here are 6 T cell receptor beta chains from one specimen sequenced in a study of breast tumors, draining lymph nodes, adjacent tissues. TCRdb used MiXCR to reprocess the multiplex PCR reads, holding one entry per CDR3 protein. Of fewer than 150,000 distinct CDR3 sequences in the sample, less than 25% were seen once. Samples came from axillary lymph nodes draining the breast cancer. Sequenced: axillary lymph node tissue. These receptor sequences come from a female donor with breast cancer. Some clones in this sample may be carry-over from other donors' samples.

As for this clonotype: This could be a read error, since a much larger clone is one nucleotide away. The chain recombines TRBV28 with TRBJ1-5, with a weak D call TRBD1 (6 bases). This CDR3 spans 16 amino acids. Germline-derived CDR1 and CDR2 are MDHEN and SYDVKM. The CDR3 DNA sequence: TGTGCCAGCAGTTTTCGGGCAGGGGTAGGCAATCGGCCCCAGCATTTT. Encoded protein: CASSFRAGVGNRPQHF.

This clonotype was seen ten or more times. V and J are TRBV4-1 and TRBJ2-7, with TRBD1 matching over 9 bases. Per germline, CDR1 MGHRA and CDR2 YSYEKL. The CDR3 sequence is 16 residues long. The junction had 5 bases not matched to a gene; V was cut back by 0 bases and J by 2 bases. The CDR3 sequence is CASSQEAQGATYEQYF. CDR3 DNA sequence: TGCGCCAGCAGCCAAGAGGCACAGGGGGCCACCTACGAGCAGTACTTC.

This clonotype has a count of ten or more. Sequence at one end of the junction differs from germline and may be a read error. This rearrangement joins TRBV7-7 to TRBJ2-2, with TRBD1 matching over 8 bases. Germline-derived CDR1 and CDR2 are SSHAT and FNYEAQ (reference sequence). The CDR3 runs 17 residues. CDR3: CASSPLGGTGLTGELFF. The CDR3 DNA is TGTGCTAGCAGCCCCCTCGGCGGGACAGGCTTAACCGGGGAGCTGTTTTTT.

About this clonotype: A much larger clone differs from this one at a single base, so this may be a read error. The genes are TRBV5-6 and TRBJ1-2, with D tentatively TRBD1 (5 bases). The CDR3 totals 11 residues. Germline V gene data show CDR1 as SGHDT and CDR2 as YYEEEE. CDR3 loop: CASGLGVHYTF. The CDR3 nucleotides are TGTGCCAGCGGCTTGGGGGTACACTACACCTTC.

This clonotype occurred many times. This sequence joins TRBV5-1 and TRBJ2-5; 8 positions agree with TRBD1. With V trimmed by 3 bases and J by 4 bases, 5 bases remained unmatched. In germline, CDR1 is SGHRS, CDR2 YFSETQ. CDR3 length: 14 amino acids. CDR3 loop: CASSSGQGGETQYF. CDR3 sequence (DNA): TGCGCCAGCAGCTCTGGACAGGGAGGAGAGACCCAGTACTTC.

This clonotype was recorded at least ten times. This chain links TRBV6-1 with TRBJ1-5; 8 nucleotides line up with TRBD1. Trimming cost V 7 bases and J 6 bases; bases outside gene matches: 11. CDR1 is MNHNS, CDR2 SASEGT, per germline. The CDR3 runs to 15 residues. CDR3 residues: CASTPTRGLVQPQHF. The CDR3 DNA is TGTGCCAGCACCCCTACCAGGGGGCTGGTTCAGCCCCAGCATTTT.